A selection of T cell receptor beta chains follows, all from one sample in a study of control samples from healthy donors and cancer patients. The assay was immunoSEQ multiplex PCR, and TCRdb's table has in-frame clones only and misses some. This table holds fewer than 200,000 clones, 85% to 90% found once. What was sequenced was blood. These receptors all come from a woman between 45 and 65 years old in good health. Both conserved end residues are part of each CDR3. A D gene is named only where the DNA matches it firmly. Part of the rows lack a size; the others show once, few, many or a class for expanded clones.

D gene: .
J gene: TRBJ2-7
CDR3 length: 14
V gene: TRBV10-3
clone size: .
CDR3 DNA: TGTGCCATCAGTGAAGGGGCTAGCTCCTACGAGCAGTACTTC
CDR3 protein: CAISEGASSYEQYF

D gene: TRBD1
J gene: TRBJ1-5
CDR3 length: 16
V gene: TRBV19
clone size: .
CDR3 DNA: TGTGCCAGTAGTGCCGCAGGGGGGGGGAGCAATCAGCCCCAGCATTTT
CDR3 protein: CASSAAGGGSNQPQHF

D gene: .
J gene: TRBJ2-7
CDR3 length: 12
V gene: TRBV21-1
clone size: .
CDR3 DNA: TGTGCCAGCCGGGGGAGGAGGGCCGGGCAGTACTTC
CDR3 protein: CASRGRRAGQYF

D gene: .
J gene: TRBJ2-7
CDR3 length: 13
V gene: TRBV7-8
clone size: .
CDR3 DNA: TGTGCCAGCAGCCCGCGAGACTCGGACGAGCAGTACTTC
CDR3 protein: CASSPRDSDEQYF

D gene: TRBD1
J gene: TRBJ1-2
CDR3 length: 15
V gene: TRBV9
clone size: .
CDR3 DNA: TGTGCCAGCAGCGTATCGACAGGGCTTGACCATGGCTACACCTTC
CDR3 protein: CASSVSTGLDHGYTF

D gene: .
J gene: TRBJ1-1
CDR3 length: 17
V gene: TRBV7-2
clone size: .
CDR3 DNA: TGTGCCAGCAGCTTAGAGCCCCTGCGGGGTCGGTACACTGAAGCTTTCTTT
CDR3 protein: CASSLEPLRGRYTEAFF

D gene: .
J gene: TRBJ2-1
CDR3 length: 14
V gene: TRBV7-9
clone size: .
CDR3 DNA: TGTGCCAGCAGCCCTAGACGGGACCGCAATGAGCAGTTCTTC
CDR3 protein: CASSPRRDRNEQFF

D gene: .
J gene: TRBJ2-2
CDR3 length: 13
V gene: TRBV27
clone size: .
CDR3 DNA: TGTGCCAGCAGTTTGGGGGGCACCGGGGAGCTGTTTTTT
CDR3 protein: CASSLGGTGELFF

D gene: TRBD2
J gene: TRBJ2-2
CDR3 length: 13
V gene: TRBV29-1
clone size: .
CDR3 DNA: TGCAGCGCTGGGGGGGATTTCACCGGGGAGCTGTTTTTT
CDR3 protein: CSAGGDFTGELFF

D gene: .
J gene: TRBJ1-5
CDR3 length: 14
V gene: TRBV28
clone size: .
CDR3 DNA: TGTGCCAGCGGCCGGGACGGACTCAATCAGCCCCAGCATTTT
CDR3 protein: CASGRDGLNQPQHF

D gene: .
J gene: TRBJ1-5
CDR3 length: 12
V gene: TRBV6-2/TRBV6-3
clone size: .
CDR3 DNA: TGTGCCAGCAGTGACCCCAATCAGCCCCAGCATTTT
CDR3 protein: CASSDPNQPQHF

D gene: .
J gene: TRBJ1-4
CDR3 length: 14
V gene: TRBV5-6
clone size: .
CDR3 DNA: TGTGCCAGCAAGGTAGGGGGAGTACGTGAAAAACTGTTTTTT
CDR3 protein: CASKVGGVREKLFF

D gene: TRBD2
J gene: TRBJ2-5
CDR3 length: 17
V gene: TRBV5-1
clone size: once
CDR3 DNA: TGCGCCAGCAGCTTGGGGCGACTAGCGCCTCACCAAGAGACCCAGTACTTC
CDR3 protein: CASSLGRLAPHQETQYF

D gene: .
J gene: TRBJ1-1
CDR3 length: 16
V gene: TRBV11-2
clone size: .
CDR3 DNA: TGTGCCAGCAGTTTTACGCCGGGGTCCCGTCTCACTGAAGCTTTCTTT
CDR3 protein: CASSFTPGSRLTEAFF

D gene: .
J gene: TRBJ2-7
CDR3 length: 8
V gene: TRBV5-8
clone size: .
CDR3 DNA: TGTGCCACCTACGAGCAGTACTTC
CDR3 protein: CATYEQYF

D gene: TRBD1
J gene: TRBJ2-7
CDR3 length: 19
V gene: TRBV6-1
clone size: .
CDR3 DNA: TGTGCCAGCAGTGGTATACGAGACAGGGGAAGGAGAGTTGACTACGAGCAGTACTTC
CDR3 protein: CASSGIRDRGRRVDYEQYF

D gene: .
J gene: TRBJ2-1
CDR3 length: 13
V gene: TRBV24-1
clone size: .
CDR3 DNA: TGTGCCACCAGTGATCCAAGGGGGGATGAGCAGTTCTTC
CDR3 protein: CATSDPRGDEQFF

D gene: .
J gene: TRBJ2-1
CDR3 length: 14
V gene: TRBV11-2
clone size: .
CDR3 DNA: TGTGCCAGCACCCTAGGTTGGAGGTACAATGAGCAGTTCTTC
CDR3 protein: CASTLGWRYNEQFF

D gene: TRBD1
J gene: TRBJ2-2
CDR3 length: 15
V gene: TRBV6-6
clone size: .
CDR3 DNA: TGTGCCAGCAGCCAATGGGACAGCAACACCGGGGAGCTGTTTTTT
CDR3 protein: CASSQWDSNTGELFF

D gene: .
J gene: TRBJ2-3
CDR3 length: 15
V gene: TRBV4-3
clone size: .
CDR3 DNA: TGCGCCAGCAGCCAAGACAGGGGTGGGGCAGATACGCAGTATTTT
CDR3 protein: CASSQDRGGADTQYF

D gene: TRBD1
J gene: TRBJ1-6
CDR3 length: 16
V gene: TRBV2
clone size: .
CDR3 DNA: TGTGCCAGCAGCGAACAGGGGCCACACTATAATTCACCCCTCCACTTT
CDR3 protein: CASSEQGPHYNSPLHF

D gene: .
J gene: TRBJ1-2
CDR3 length: 14
V gene: TRBV5-1
clone size: .
CDR3 DNA: TGCGCCAGCAAAGAAGGAGCTGCAAACTATGGCTACACCTTC
CDR3 protein: CASKEGAANYGYTF

D gene: .
J gene: TRBJ1-3
CDR3 length: 11
V gene: TRBV29-1
clone size: .
CDR3 DNA: TGCAGTTACTACTCTGGAAACACCATATATTTT
CDR3 protein: CSYYSGNTIYF

D gene: TRBD2
J gene: TRBJ2-5
CDR3 length: 19
V gene: TRBV2
clone size: .
CDR3 DNA: TGTGCCAGCAGTGTAGCTAGCGGGGGGGCCCGGTGGGACCAAGAGACCCAGTACTTC
CDR3 protein: CASSVASGGARWDQETQYF

D gene: .
J gene: TRBJ1-5
CDR3 length: 16
V gene: TRBV24-1
clone size: .
CDR3 DNA: TGTGCCACCAGTGATTTGCGGGGACCTTTTAATCAGCCCCAGCATTTT
CDR3 protein: CATSDLRGPFNQPQHF

D gene: TRBD1
J gene: TRBJ2-7
CDR3 length: 12
V gene: TRBV29-1
clone size: .
CDR3 DNA: TGCAGCGTGGGGACAGGGGGCTACGAGCAGTACTTC
CDR3 protein: CSVGTGGYEQYF

D gene: .
J gene: TRBJ2-1
CDR3 length: 11
V gene: TRBV19
clone size: .
CDR3 DNA: TGTGCCAGTACCGACCTCGCTGAGCAGTTCTTC
CDR3 protein: CASTDLAEQFF

D gene: .
J gene: TRBJ2-1
CDR3 length: 12
V gene: TRBV28
clone size: .
CDR3 DNA: TGTGCCAGCAGTTTGATCCGCGATGAGCAGTTCTTC
CDR3 protein: CASSLIRDEQFF

D gene: TRBD2
J gene: TRBJ2-4
CDR3 length: 14
V gene: TRBV6-2/TRBV6-3
clone size: .
CDR3 DNA: TGTGCCAGCAGTGGCGGGGGGGCGGTAAACATTCAGTACTTC
CDR3 protein: CASSGGGAVNIQYF

D gene: .
J gene: TRBJ1-1
CDR3 length: 14
V gene: TRBV5-6
clone size: .
CDR3 DNA: TGTGCCAGCAGCTTGAAGACATTACTCACTGAAGCTTTCTTT
CDR3 protein: CASSLKTLLTEAFF

D gene: .
J gene: TRBJ1-2
CDR3 length: 13
V gene: TRBV9
clone size: .
CDR3 DNA: TGTGCCAGCAGCGTAGCGCCCGGGTATGGCTACACCTTC
CDR3 protein: CASSVAPGYGYTF

D gene: .
J gene: TRBJ2-7
CDR3 length: 16
V gene: TRBV9
clone size: .
CDR3 DNA: TGTGCCAGCAGCGGCCACCGGGACTGGAGCTCCTACGAGCAGTACTTC
CDR3 protein: CASSGHRDWSSYEQYF

D gene: .
J gene: TRBJ2-2
CDR3 length: 15
V gene: TRBV9
clone size: .
CDR3 DNA: TGTGCCAGCAGCGTACACCTAGACAACACCGGGGAGCTGTTTTTT
CDR3 protein: CASSVHLDNTGELFF

D gene: .
J gene: TRBJ1-1
CDR3 length: 14
V gene: TRBV5-1
clone size: .
CDR3 DNA: TGCGCCAGCAGCTTGGTTCCCACCGACACTGAAGCTTTCTTT
CDR3 protein: CASSLVPTDTEAFF

D gene: TRBD1
J gene: TRBJ1-5
CDR3 length: 16
V gene: TRBV25-1
clone size: few
CDR3 DNA: TGTGCCAGCCAGGGGCCCGGGACAGGAGGGAATCAGCCCCAGCATTTT
CDR3 protein: CASQGPGTGGNQPQHF

D gene: TRBD2
J gene: TRBJ2-1
CDR3 length: 16
V gene: TRBV4-3
clone size: .
CDR3 DNA: TGCGCCAGCAGCCAAGATCGGCTAGCGGGAGGTGGTGAGCAGTTCTTC
CDR3 protein: CASSQDRLAGGGEQFF

D gene: .
J gene: TRBJ1-4
CDR3 length: 15
V gene: TRBV19
clone size: .
CDR3 DNA: TGTGCCAGTAGTATGCGTGGCGGAACTAATGAAAAACTGTTTTTT
CDR3 protein: CASSMRGGTNEKLFF

D gene: .
J gene: TRBJ2-5
CDR3 length: 13
V gene: TRBV5-1
clone size: .
CDR3 DNA: TGCGCCAGCAGCTTGGCCTACTCGGAGACCCAGTACTTC
CDR3 protein: CASSLAYSETQYF

D gene: .
J gene: TRBJ1-1
CDR3 length: 14
V gene: TRBV6-5
clone size: .
CDR3 DNA: TGTGCCAGCAGTCTCCAATCGGCGAGGACTGAAGCTTTCTTT
CDR3 protein: CASSLQSARTEAFF

D gene: .
J gene: TRBJ2-3
CDR3 length: 14
V gene: TRBV28
clone size: .
CDR3 DNA: TGTGCCAGCAGCTTCGTTATCAGCAAGGGTACGCAGTATTTT
CDR3 protein: CASSFVISKGTQYF

D gene: .
J gene: TRBJ2-1
CDR3 length: 15
V gene: TRBV24-1
clone size: once
CDR3 DNA: TGTGCCACCAGTGATCCCCCCCGGTTTCACAATGAGCAGTTCTTC
CDR3 protein: CATSDPPRFHNEQFF

D gene: .
J gene: TRBJ1-1
CDR3 length: 15
V gene: TRBV15
clone size: .
CDR3 DNA: TGTGCCACCAGCAGAGGCAGAGGAAGCGGCACTGAAGCTTTCTTT
CDR3 protein: CATSRGRGSGTEAFF

D gene: .
J gene: TRBJ1-3
CDR3 length: 15
V gene: TRBV9
clone size: .
CDR3 DNA: TGTGCCAGCAGCCAAAACCCAGGGTCTGGAAACACCATATATTTT
CDR3 protein: CASSQNPGSGNTIYF

D gene: TRBD1
J gene: TRBJ1-2
CDR3 length: 14
V gene: TRBV7-2
clone size: once
CDR3 DNA: TGTGCCAGCAGCTTAGGGACAGGGGGCGAAGGGTACACCTTC
CDR3 protein: CASSLGTGGEGYTF

D gene: .
J gene: TRBJ1-1
CDR3 length: 15
V gene: TRBV6-5
clone size: .
CDR3 DNA: TGTGCCAGCAGTTTTCACAGGGTTGGTGACGCTGAAGCTTTCTTT
CDR3 protein: CASSFHRVGDAEAFF

D gene: TRBD1
J gene: TRBJ1-4
CDR3 length: 16
V gene: TRBV19
clone size: few
CDR3 DNA: TGTGCCAGTCAATACAACCGGGACAGGGGTTTGGAAAAACTGTTTTTT
CDR3 protein: CASQYNRDRGLEKLFF

D gene: .
J gene: TRBJ1-5
CDR3 length: 15
V gene: TRBV19
clone size: .
CDR3 DNA: TGTGCCAGTAGTGCCTCGCAGGGATGGACTCAGCCCCAGCATTTT
CDR3 protein: CASSASQGWTQPQHF

D gene: .
J gene: TRBJ2-7
CDR3 length: 14
V gene: TRBV5-1
clone size: .
CDR3 DNA: TGCGCCAGCAGCTCTCCCCCAGAGATTGGCGAGCAGTACTTC
CDR3 protein: CASSSPPEIGEQYF

D gene: .
J gene: TRBJ2-7
CDR3 length: 16
V gene: TRBV27
clone size: few
CDR3 DNA: TGTGCCAGCAGCCGAGGGGGGGGGCTCGGCTCCTACGAGCAGTACTTC
CDR3 protein: CASSRGGGLGSYEQYF

D gene: .
J gene: TRBJ1-4
CDR3 length: 13
V gene: TRBV2
clone size: .
CDR3 DNA: TGTGCCAGTAATACAGGGCAGAATGAAAAACTGTTTTTT
CDR3 protein: CASNTGQNEKLFF

D gene: .
J gene: TRBJ1-3
CDR3 length: 15
V gene: TRBV3-1/TRBV3-2
clone size: .
CDR3 DNA: TGTGCCAGCAGCTCCGTCAGGGGTGGAGGAAACACCATATATTTT
CDR3 protein: CASSSVRGGGNTIYF

D gene: .
J gene: TRBJ1-2
CDR3 length: 14
V gene: TRBV28
clone size: .
CDR3 DNA: TGTGCCAGCAGTCTATCTGGCAACTTCTATGGCTACACCTTC
CDR3 protein: CASSLSGNFYGYTF

D gene: .
J gene: TRBJ2-2
CDR3 length: 13
V gene: TRBV5-4
clone size: once
CDR3 DNA: TGTGCCAGCAGCTTAATTCCGGCCGGGGAGCTGTTTTTT
CDR3 protein: CASSLIPAGELFF

D gene: .
J gene: TRBJ2-5
CDR3 length: 13
V gene: TRBV2
clone size: .
CDR3 DNA: TGTGCCAGCAGTGAAATGGGCGCGGAGACCCAGTACTTC
CDR3 protein: CASSEMGAETQYF

D gene: .
J gene: TRBJ1-1
CDR3 length: 13
V gene: TRBV27
clone size: .
CDR3 DNA: TGTACCAGCAGTTTAACGGAGAGCACTGAAGCTTTCTTT
CDR3 protein: CTSSLTESTEAFF